The 12 T cell receptor beta chains below were found in one sample sequenced in a study of T cell responses to AZD1222 COVID-19 vaccine. Sequencing used immunoSEQ multiplex PCR; TCRdb keeps in-frame clones, though not all of them. The data show about 86,000 clones, roughly 90% seen once. This specimen was peripheral blood, taken on day 0 of AZD1222 vaccination. These receptors were obtained from an adult in good health.

This clone has just a few counts. The chain has TRBV3-1 (or the pseudogene TRBV3-2) and TRBJ2-7, with a tentative D call TRBD2 (5 bases). Germline CDR1 reads LGHDT; CDR2 reads YNNKEL (reference sequence). The CDR3 contains 14 residues. V gave up 2 bases and J gave up 2 bases, with 10 bases separating them. Written as DNA, the CDR3 is TGTGCCAGCAGCCAAACAAGCGGAACCTACGAGCAGTACTTC. This sequence encodes CASSQTSGTYEQYF.

The chain joins TRBV11-2 to TRBJ2-7; D is unclear. This CDR3 has 15 amino acids. Looked up from germline, CDR1 is SGHAT and CDR2 is FQNNGV. The V end lost 0 bases, the J end lost 2 bases, and 11 bases lay between the germline ends. As DNA, the CDR3 is TGTGCCAGCAGCTTAGAGTCGGCAGGTCCCTACGAGCAGTACTTC. This sequence encodes CASSLESAGPYEQYF.

The count of this clone is one. The chain is built from TRBV9 and TRBJ2-3; 8 bases agree with TRBD2. Germline trimming cut 5 bases from V and 4 bases from J; bases unmatched to any gene: 3. CDR1 is SGDLS and CDR2 is YYNGEE in the germline V gene. This CDR3 comprises 13 residues. CDR3 coding DNA: TGTGCCAGCAGGGGACTAGTAGCAGATACGCAGTATTTT. Translating gives CASRGLVADTQYF.

The CDR3 is CASSFSRNTGELFF. The CDR3 DNA reads as TGCGCCAGCAGCTTCTCTAGGAACACCGGGGAGCTGTTTTTT. The chain links TRBV5-1 to TRBJ2-2; D remains unclear. This CDR3 spans 14 amino acids. V was trimmed by 2 bases and J by 1 base, leaving 6 bases between them. Germline V gene data show CDR1 as SGHRS and CDR2 as YFSETQ.

The gene calls are TRBV6-4 and TRBJ2-2; TRBD1 might be the D (5 bases). From germline, CDR1 is MRHNA and CDR2 SNTAGT. The CDR3 contains 14 residues. Trimming pared 3 bases from V and 3 bases from J, leaving 8 bases between. The CDR3 DNA sequence: TGTGCCAGCAGTGAACAGGCTCACACCGGGGAGCTGTTTTTT. It specifies CASSEQAHTGELFF.

V gene TRBV30 combines with J gene TRBJ1-5; D is undetermined. Trimming removed 1 base from V and 0 bases from J, with 4 bases in between. The CDR3 is 13 residues long. The V gene's germline CDR1 is GTSNPN and CDR2 SVGIG (reference sequence). CDR3 sequence: CAWSGNSNQPQHF. The CDR3 bases are TGTGCCTGGAGTGGGAATAGCAATCAGCCCCAGCATTTT.

The chain employs TRBV5-8 and TRBJ2-3; 10 nucleotides match TRBD1. The CDR3 contains 16 residues. Germline-derived CDR1 and CDR2 are SGHTS and YDEGEE. With V trimmed by 4 bases and J by 5 bases, 10 bases remained unmatched. CDR3 DNA sequence: TGTGCCAGCAGCAGTGGACAGGGGGTCCCGGGAGATACGCAGTATTTT. Translating gives CASSSGQGVPGDTQYF.

This clone was observed once. J is TRBJ2-1 and V is TRBV6-5; perhaps TRBD2 as D (5 bases). CDR1 is MNHEY, CDR2 SVGAGI, per germline. Deletions cut 4 bases from V and 6 bases from J, with 16 bases between. CDR3 length: 15 amino acids. CDR3 in amino acids: CASSSGLTLGNEQFF. DNA of the CDR3: TGTGCCAGCAGTTCCGGACTTACATTGGGCAATGAGCAGTTCTTC.

The CDR3 DNA reads as TGTGCCAGCAGTGAATCGGGGACTATTGTGCAGTTCTTC. It encodes CASSESGTIVQFF. The rearrangement uses TRBV25-1 and TRBJ2-1; the match to TRBD2 covers 7 bases. V was pared by 1 base and J by 12 bases, with 6 bases of the junction left unmatched. This CDR3 contains 13 residues. The V gene's germline CDR1 is MGHDK and CDR2 SYGVNS.

The chain recombines TRBV6-2 or TRBV6-3 with TRBJ1-2; D is ambiguous. With 2 bases removed from V and 5 bases from J, the gap between germline ends came to 6 bases. This CDR3 is 12 amino acids long. Germline loops: CDR1 MNHEY, CDR2 SVGEGT. The CDR3 loop is CASSYTAYGYTF. As DNA, the CDR3 is TGTGCCAGCAGTTACACAGCTTATGGCTACACCTTC.

The chain combines TRBV27 with TRBJ2-7; TRBD1 matches 9 bases. Losses at the gene ends were 4 bases for V and 11 bases for J; bases not matched to a gene: 9. This CDR3 spans 13 amino acids. Germline CDR1 MNHEY, CDR2 SMNVEV (reference sequence). The CDR3 DNA follows: TGTGCCAGCAGTTCTAAATCCGGGACAGGGAAGTACTTC. Its protein product is CASSSKSGTGKYF.

The rearrangement links TRBV4-1 to TRBJ1-1; D uncertain. V was shortened by 2 bases and J by 7 bases, with 14 bases between the two germline ends. Per germline, CDR1 MGHRA and CDR2 YSYEKL. This CDR3 is built from 14 residues. The CDR3 loop is CASSQLGRGVEAFF. CDR3 sequence (DNA): TGCGCCAGCAGCCAACTAGGGCGGGGTGTTGAAGCTTTCTTT.